The TCR beta chain under discussion was sequenced for a study of blood T cell repertoires in COVID-19. V was shortened by 1 base and J by 5 bases, with 10 bases between the two germline ends. The length of the CDR3 is 14 residues. Germline CDR1 reads MGHRA; CDR2 reads YSYEKL. The method was immunoSEQ multiplex PCR; TCRdb's version includes in-frame clones alone and lacks a portion of them. In the table there are roughly 7,500 clones, less than 85% of which are singletons. Sequencing was performed on peripheral blood. This clonotype originated in a human donor in a cohort sampled during active COVID-19. This rearrangement joins TRBV4-1 to TRBJ2-3, with D tentatively TRBD2 (5 bases). The CDR3 protein is CASSQGSAIDTQYF. In DNA form, the CDR3 reads TGCGCCAGCAGCCAAGGTAGCGCAATAGATACGCAGTATTTT.